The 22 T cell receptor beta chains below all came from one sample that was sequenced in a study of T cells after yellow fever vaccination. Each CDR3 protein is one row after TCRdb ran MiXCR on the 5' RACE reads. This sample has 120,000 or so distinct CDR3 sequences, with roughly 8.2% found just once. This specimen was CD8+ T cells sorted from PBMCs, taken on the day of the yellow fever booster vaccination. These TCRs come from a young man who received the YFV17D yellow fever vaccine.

This chain's CDR3 is CASSSPGFGGEQETQYF. CDR3 nucleotides: TGTGCCAGCAGTTCGCCGGGGTTCGGGGGGGAACAAGAGACCCAGTACTTC. This chain joins TRBV7-2 and TRBJ2-5; 8 nucleotides align to TRBD2. CDR3 size: 17 residues. Per germline, CDR1 SGHTA and CDR2 FQGNSA. Unmatched junction bases numbered 14, after V lost 6 bases and J lost 2 bases.

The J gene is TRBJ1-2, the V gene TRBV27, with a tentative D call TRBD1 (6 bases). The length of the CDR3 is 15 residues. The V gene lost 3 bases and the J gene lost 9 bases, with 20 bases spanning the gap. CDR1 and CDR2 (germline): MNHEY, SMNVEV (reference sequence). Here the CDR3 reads CASSFSPGHRMSYTF. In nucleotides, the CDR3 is TGTGCCAGCAGTTTTTCCCCGGGACACCGTATGAGCTACACCTTC.

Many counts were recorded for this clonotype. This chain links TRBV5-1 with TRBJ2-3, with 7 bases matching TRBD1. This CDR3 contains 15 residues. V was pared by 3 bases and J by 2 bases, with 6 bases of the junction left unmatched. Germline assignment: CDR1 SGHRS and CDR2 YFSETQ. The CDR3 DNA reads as TGCGCCAGCAGCTGGGGGACAGCGGTCACAGATACGCAGTATTTT. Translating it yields CASSWGTAVTDTQYF.

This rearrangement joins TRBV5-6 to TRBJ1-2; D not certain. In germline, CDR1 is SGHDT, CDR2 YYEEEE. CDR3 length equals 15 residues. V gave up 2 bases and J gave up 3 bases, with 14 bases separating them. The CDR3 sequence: CASSLSHVSDYGYTF. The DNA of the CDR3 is TGTGCCAGCAGCTTATCTCACGTATCGGACTATGGCTACACCTTC.

CDR3 in DNA: TGTGCCAGCAGCTTAGGGCCGGGACCGCGTTCACCCCTCCACTTT. It translates to CASSLGPGPRSPLHF. This chain connects TRBV7-2 to TRBJ1-6; D might be TRBD1 (5 bases). Germline CDR1 and CDR2: SGHTA and FQGNSA. The CDR3 totals 15 residues. V was cut by 1 base and J by 9 bases, with 13 bases left in between.

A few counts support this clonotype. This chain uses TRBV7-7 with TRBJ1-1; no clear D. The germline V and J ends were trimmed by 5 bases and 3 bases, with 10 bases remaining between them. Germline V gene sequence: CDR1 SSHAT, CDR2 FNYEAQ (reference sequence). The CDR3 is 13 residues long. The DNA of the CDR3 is TGTGCCAGCAGCCGGGTGGCGGACACTGAAGCTTTCTTT. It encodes CASSRVADTEAFF.

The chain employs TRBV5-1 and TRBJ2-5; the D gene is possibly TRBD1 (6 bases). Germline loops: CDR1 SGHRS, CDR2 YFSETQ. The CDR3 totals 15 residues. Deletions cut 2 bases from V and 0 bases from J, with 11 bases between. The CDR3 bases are TGCGCCAGCAGCTTCAGGGGTTCGTACCAAGAGACCCAGTACTTC. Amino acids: CASSFRGSYQETQYF.

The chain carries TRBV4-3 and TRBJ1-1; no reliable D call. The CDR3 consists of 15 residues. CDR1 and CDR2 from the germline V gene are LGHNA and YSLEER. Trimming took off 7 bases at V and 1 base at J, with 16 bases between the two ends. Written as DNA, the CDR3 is TGCGCCAGCACTTCGGACGTGATGGGGAACACTGAAGCTTTCTTT. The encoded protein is CASTSDVMGNTEAFF.

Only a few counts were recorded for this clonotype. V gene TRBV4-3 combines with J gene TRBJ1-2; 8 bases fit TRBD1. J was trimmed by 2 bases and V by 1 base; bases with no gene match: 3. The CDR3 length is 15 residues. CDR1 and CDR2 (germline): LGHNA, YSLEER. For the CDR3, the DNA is TGCGCCAGCAGCCAAGTTTGGACAGGGAACTATGGCTACACCTTC. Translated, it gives CASSQVWTGNYGYTF.

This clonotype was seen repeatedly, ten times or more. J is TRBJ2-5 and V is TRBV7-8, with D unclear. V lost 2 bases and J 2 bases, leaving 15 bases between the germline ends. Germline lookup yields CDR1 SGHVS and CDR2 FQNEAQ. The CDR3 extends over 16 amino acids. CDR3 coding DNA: TGTGCCAGCAGCTTAAACCACCGGGCCCCTCAAGAGACCCAGTACTTC. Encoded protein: CASSLNHRAPQETQYF.

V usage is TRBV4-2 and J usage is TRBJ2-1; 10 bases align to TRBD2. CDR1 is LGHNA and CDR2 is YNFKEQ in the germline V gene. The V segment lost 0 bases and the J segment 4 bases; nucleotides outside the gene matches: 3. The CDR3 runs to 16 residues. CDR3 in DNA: TGTGCCAGCAGCCAAGATTCGGGACTAGCGTACAATGAGCAGTTCTTC. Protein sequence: CASSQDSGLAYNEQFF.

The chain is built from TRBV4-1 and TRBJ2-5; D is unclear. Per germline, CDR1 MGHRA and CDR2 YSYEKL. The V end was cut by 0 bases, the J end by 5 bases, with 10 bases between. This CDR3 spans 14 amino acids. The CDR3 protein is CASSQEARWETQYF. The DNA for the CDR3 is TGCGCCAGCAGCCAAGAAGCTCGTTGGGAGACCCAGTACTTC.

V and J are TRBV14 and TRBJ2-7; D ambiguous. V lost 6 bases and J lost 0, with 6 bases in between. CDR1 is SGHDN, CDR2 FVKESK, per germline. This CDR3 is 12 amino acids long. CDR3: CASSADSYEQYF. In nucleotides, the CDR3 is TGTGCCAGCAGTGCGGACTCCTACGAGCAGTACTTC.

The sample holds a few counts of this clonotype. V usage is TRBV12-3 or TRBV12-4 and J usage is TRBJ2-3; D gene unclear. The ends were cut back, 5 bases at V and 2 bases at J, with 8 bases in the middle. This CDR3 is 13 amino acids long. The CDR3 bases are TGTGCCAGCAGTCTGAAATTCACAGATACGCAGTATTTT. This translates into CASSLKFTDTQYF.

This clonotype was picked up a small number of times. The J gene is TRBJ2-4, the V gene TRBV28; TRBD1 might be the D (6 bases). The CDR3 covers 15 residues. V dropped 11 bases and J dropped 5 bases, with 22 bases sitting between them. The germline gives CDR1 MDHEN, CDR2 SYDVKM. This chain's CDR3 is CAAGELQGLQNIQYF. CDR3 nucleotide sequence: TGTGCCGCTGGAGAACTACAGGGCCTCCAAAACATTCAGTACTTC.

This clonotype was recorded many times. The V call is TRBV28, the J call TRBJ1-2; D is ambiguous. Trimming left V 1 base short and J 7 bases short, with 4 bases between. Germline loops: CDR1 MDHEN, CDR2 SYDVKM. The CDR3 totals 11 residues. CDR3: CASSLSVGYTF. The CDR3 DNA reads TGTGCCAGCAGTTTATCCGTTGGCTACACCTTC.

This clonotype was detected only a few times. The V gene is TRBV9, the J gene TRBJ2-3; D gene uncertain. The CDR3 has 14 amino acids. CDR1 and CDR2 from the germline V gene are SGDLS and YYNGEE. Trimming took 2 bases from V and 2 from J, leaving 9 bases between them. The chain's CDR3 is CASSVGSFTDTQYF. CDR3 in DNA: TGTGCCAGCAGCGTGGGGTCTTTCACAGATACGCAGTATTTT.

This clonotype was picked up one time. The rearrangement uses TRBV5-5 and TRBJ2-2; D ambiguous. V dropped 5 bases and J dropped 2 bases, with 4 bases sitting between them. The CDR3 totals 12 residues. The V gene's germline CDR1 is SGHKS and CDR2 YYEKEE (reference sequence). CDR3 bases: TGTGCCAGCAGGTTCAACACCGGGGAGCTGTTTTTT. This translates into CASRFNTGELFF.

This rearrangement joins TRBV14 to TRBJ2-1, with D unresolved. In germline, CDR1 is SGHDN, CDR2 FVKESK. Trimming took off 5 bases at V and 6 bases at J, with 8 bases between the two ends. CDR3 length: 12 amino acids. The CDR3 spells CASSYPRNEQFF. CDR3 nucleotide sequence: TGTGCCAGCAGCTATCCCCGCAATGAGCAGTTCTTC.

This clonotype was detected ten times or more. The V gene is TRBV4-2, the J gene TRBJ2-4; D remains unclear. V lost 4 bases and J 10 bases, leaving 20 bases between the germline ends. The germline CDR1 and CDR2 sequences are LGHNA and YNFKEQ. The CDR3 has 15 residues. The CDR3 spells CASSLGLGASPIQYF. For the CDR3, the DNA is TGTGCCAGCAGCCTGGGGTTAGGAGCTTCCCCTATTCAGTACTTC.

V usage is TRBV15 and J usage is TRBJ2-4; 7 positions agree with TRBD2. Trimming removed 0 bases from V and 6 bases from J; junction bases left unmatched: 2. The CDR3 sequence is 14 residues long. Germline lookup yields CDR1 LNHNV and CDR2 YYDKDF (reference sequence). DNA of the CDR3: TGTGCCACCAGCAGAGAGGGACTATTAAACATTCAGTACTTC. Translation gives CATSREGLLNIQYF. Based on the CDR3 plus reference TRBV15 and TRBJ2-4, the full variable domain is DAMVIQNPRYQVTQFGKPVTLSCSQTLNHNVMYWYQQKSSQAPKLLFHYYDKDFNNEADTPDNFQSRRPNTSFCFLDIRSPGLGDTAMYLCATSREGLLNIQYFGAGTRLSVL.

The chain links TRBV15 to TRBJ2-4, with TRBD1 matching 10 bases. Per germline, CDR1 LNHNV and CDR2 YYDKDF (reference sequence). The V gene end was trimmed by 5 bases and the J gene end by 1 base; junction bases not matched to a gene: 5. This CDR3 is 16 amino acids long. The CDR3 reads CATSYRDRGAKNIQYF. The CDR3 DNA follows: TGTGCCACCAGCTACCGGGACAGGGGCGCCAAAAACATTCAGTACTTC.